The 10 T cell receptor beta chains below come from one sample, sequenced in a study of CXCR3-negative and CXCR3-positive naive CD8 T cells. The authors prepared UMI-labeled TRB cDNA libraries by 5' RACE. TCRdb reprocessed the 5' RACE reads and reports one entry per CDR3 protein, with no DNA. The sample has about 50,000 distinct CDR3 sequences. Study observations and caveats: Researchers report that CXCR3-positive naive cells carry more hydrophobic TRB CDR3s than CXCR3-negative naive cells.

These receptors' targets are unknown. Sequenced material: naive CXCR3+ CD8+ T cells from blood. Subset defined: CD45RO-CCR7+CD27+CD95- naive CD8+ T cells expressing CXCR3 (TNR3+). All receptors come from a human donor in good health. Some clones in this sample may be carry-over from other donors' samples.

This rearrangement joins TRBV12-3 or TRBV12-4 to TRBJ1-2; the TRBD1 assignment by TCRdb is unverifiable without DNA. CDR3 length: 11 amino acids. This chain's CDR3 is CASRSPGGYTF.

V and J are TRBV27 and TRBJ1-1; TCRdb calls TRBD1, which cannot be checked without DNA. The CDR3 has 16 amino acids. Per germline, CDR1 MNHEY and CDR2 SMNVEV (reference sequence). CDR3 sequence: CASSKTGGWVNTEAFF.

The chain recombines TRBV7-2 with TRBJ2-7; no DNA is available, so the TRBD2 call from TCRdb remains unchecked. The CDR3 has 15 amino acids. Germline V gene sequence: CDR1 SGHTA, CDR2 FQGNSA. This CDR3 is CASSPEGLLTYEQYF.

V usage is TRBV2 and J usage is TRBJ2-7; the TRBD2 assignment by TCRdb is unverifiable without DNA. CDR1 is SNHLY and CDR2 is FYNNEI in the germline V gene. This CDR3 has 15 residues. This chain's CDR3 is CASTLTSGNSYEQYF.

The rearrangement joins TRBV29-1 to TRBJ2-5. The CDR3 has 11 residues. In germline, CDR1 is SQVTM, CDR2 ANQGSEA. CDR3: CSVEGFGTQYF.

This sequence joins TRBV9 and TRBJ2-2; TCRdb gives TRBD1 as the D gene, but with no DNA this cannot be confirmed. The CDR3 contains 12 residues. Germline V CDR1 and CDR2: SGDLS, YYNGEE. The CDR3 here is CASSTGTGELFF.

This sequence joins TRBV29-1 and TRBJ2-1; TCRdb gives TRBD2 as the D gene, but with no DNA this cannot be confirmed. CDR3 length equals 15 residues. CDR1 is SQVTM and CDR2 is ANQGSEA in the germline V gene. CDR3 residues: CSVVSSGGAINEQFF.

The chain employs TRBV28 and TRBJ2-1. Germline CDR1 is MDHEN and CDR2 is SYDVKM. The CDR3 is 15 residues long. The CDR3 here is CASSFPSDAYNEQFF.

Considering frequency, this clonotype is medium-sized (0.01 to 0.1%). The V gene is TRBV4-3, the J gene TRBJ2-7. Germline CDR1 is LGHNA and CDR2 is YSLEER. The CDR3 runs to 15 residues. The CDR3: CASSQGAQNSYEQYF.

This chain uses TRBV2 with TRBJ2-2; the D call from TCRdb, TRBD1, cannot be confirmed without DNA. The CDR3 contains 17 residues. Germline CDR1 SNHLY, CDR2 FYNNEI. This CDR3 reads CASSEAPPGTGPGELFF.